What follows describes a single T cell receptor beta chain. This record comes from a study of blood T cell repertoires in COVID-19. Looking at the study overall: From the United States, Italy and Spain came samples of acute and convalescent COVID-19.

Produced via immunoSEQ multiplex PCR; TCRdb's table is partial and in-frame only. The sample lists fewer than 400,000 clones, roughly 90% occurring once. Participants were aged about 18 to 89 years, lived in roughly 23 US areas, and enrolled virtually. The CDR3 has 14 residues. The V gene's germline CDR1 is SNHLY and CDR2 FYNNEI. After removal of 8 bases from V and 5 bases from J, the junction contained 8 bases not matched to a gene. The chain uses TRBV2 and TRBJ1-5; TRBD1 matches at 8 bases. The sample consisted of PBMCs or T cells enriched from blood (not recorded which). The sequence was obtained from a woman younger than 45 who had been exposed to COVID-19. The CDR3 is CASQGQGGYQPQHF. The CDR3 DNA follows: TGTGCCAGCCAAGGACAGGGTGGTTATCAGCCCCAGCATTTT. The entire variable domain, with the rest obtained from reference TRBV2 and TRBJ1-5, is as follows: EPEVTQTPSHQVTQMGQEVILRCVPISNHLYFYWYRQILGQKVEFLVSFYNNEISEKSEIFDDQFSVERPDGSNFTLKIRSTKLEDSAMYFCASQGQGGYQPQHFGDGTRLSIL.